This paragraph reports one TCR beta chain. There is no known antigen for this receptor. Per-base qualities were not stored, and no clone one base away is much larger. This specimen comes from a study of blood T cell repertoires in COVID-19 (dated by TCRdb to 2018 to 2020). The study in broad terms: Samples from collaborators originated in the United States, Italy and Spain and spanned both the acute and convalescent phases of COVID-19. The repertoires were released in a freely available public database meant as a resource for research on the immune response to SARS-CoV-2. Deeply sampled blood TCRbeta repertoires from subjects exposed to, actively infected with, or recovered from COVID-19 were included in the dataset. Where HLA class I and class II types were available, the types were taken from metadata supplied by the sample provider, not from assay-based typing. The samples were drawn from two sources: the first 160 participants of the ongoing ImmuneRACE study, and 1,254 subjects contributed by 6 global collaborators. The material from the prospective study consisted of cDNA or gDNA derived from T cells, B-cell-depleted T cells, or PBMCs. Sample metadata almost always included a de-identified subject ID, COVID-19 status, age in years and sex. Overall study results and their limits: The quantity of clinical and demographic metadata differed by source and by participant and was supplied without curation.

TCRbeta CDR3 regions were amplified from genomic DNA using the immunoSEQ Assay, a bias-controlled multiplex PCR. Per the authors' processing: Within the assay, amplification of reference gene primers was used to estimate how many nucleated cells each sample contained. Sequence reads were collapsed and filtered to measure the absolute abundance of every unique TCRbeta CDR3 rearrangement. Productive Simpson clonality was computed per sample as the square root of Simpson's diversity index over productive rearrangements. Imported from immuneACCESS, the table was reduced by TCRdb to in-frame sequences with V and J called. These copies leave out some clones; in studies compared against another copy, an unresolved V gene accounts for under half, and the cause of the remainder is not known. V and J calls and clone size are as listed in that table; D and trimming were resolved from the DNA. This sample is represented by roughly 300,000 clones; approximately 84% of them were singletons. About 4.1% of the sample belongs to the ten largest clones.

Participants in the prospective study were enrolled through a virtual design, were aged 18 to 89 years, and lived in some 24 United States geographic areas. Cohort assignment in the prospective study relied on participant-reported clinical history from a screening survey and a study questionnaire. Recovered participants in ImmuneRACE Cohort 3 were defined by two consecutive negative NP/OP PCR tests, clearance by a healthcare professional, or resolution of symptoms. Mobile phlebotomists in the prospective study collected whole blood, serum and a nasopharyngeal or oropharyngeal swab from every participant. Participants in the prospective study had the option to provide additional blood draws and questionnaires over a 2-month period. Before DNA extraction, blood samples from the prospective study were shipped at room temperature or frozen. Sequencing was carried out using PBMCs or T cells enriched from blood (not recorded which). The TCR sequence derives from a man aged 25 to 40 who had recovered from COVID-19.

The sequenced DNA is TGCGCCAGCAGCCGTAACCCAGGTAGCAATCAGCCCCAGCATTTT. This sequence encodes CASSRNPGSNQPQHF. The chain employs TRBV5-1 and TRBJ1-5, with an unclear D gene assignment. Spanning cysteine to phenylalanine, the CDR3 consists of 15 amino acids. Just the 45-base CDR3 DNA is kept, in frame starting at base 1. V loses 4 bases, J loses 0 bases, and the germline ends lie 11 bases apart. The CDR1 and CDR2 encoded by the germline V gene are SGHRS and YFSETQ. With the rest looked up from the reference TRBV5-1 and TRBJ1-5 genes rather than sequenced, the full variable domain is KAGVTQTPRYLIKTRGQQVTLSCSPISGHRSVSWYQQTPGQGLQFLFEYFSETQRNKGNFPGRFSGRQFSNSRSEMNVSTLELGDSALYLCASSRNPGSNQPQHFGDGTRLSIL.